This T cell receptor beta chain appears in the sequencing data of a study of OX40 agonist ivuxolimab in advanced cancers. CDR1 and CDR2 (germline): MNHEY, SVGAGI. V lost 8 bases and J lost 0, with 14 bases in between. The CDR3 sequence is 15 residues long. Sequencing used immunoSEQ multiplex PCR; TCRdb keeps in-frame clones, though not all of them. The sample lists 60,000 to 75,000 clones, around 87% seen once, with 5.2% in the top ten. The V gene is TRBV6-5, the J gene TRBJ2-1, with a possible D match to TRBD2 (6 bases). Sequences were derived from CD4+ or CD8+ T cells sorted from blood, sampled in a trial of the OX40 agonist ivuxolimab. This TCR was sampled from an adult with an advanced solid tumor such as melanoma, head and neck, liver or kidney cancer. The CDR3 DNA is TGTGCCAGCGTAAGGGACTTCAGCTCCTACAATGAGCAGTTCTTC. Its protein is CASVRDFSSYNEQFF.